The 8 T cell receptor beta chains given below trace back to one sample, sequenced in a study of blood T cell repertoires in COVID-19 (TCRdb year 2020). The library was made by the immunoSEQ multiplex PCR assay. The immuneACCESS repertoire file appears here via TCRdb, limited to in-frame rearrangements. These files lack a portion of the clones; in checked studies, under half of the deficit traces to unresolved V genes, and the cause of the others is not known. In this sample the table shows 210,000 or so clones, around 81% of which occur a single time. Just under 9% of the sample belongs to the ten largest clones. The sample consisted of PBMCs or T cells enriched from blood (not recorded which). Receptor source: a woman between 45 and 65 years old with acute COVID-19.

The chain combines TRBV30 with TRBJ2-6; D is ambiguous. Trimming took off 0 bases at V and 0 bases at J, with 3 bases between the two ends. The germline gives CDR1 GTSNPN, CDR2 SVGIG (reference sequence). This CDR3 comprises 14 residues. Here the CDR3 reads CAWSVASGANVLTF. The CDR3 nucleotides read TGTGCCTGGAGTGTGGCCTCTGGGGCCAACGTCCTGACTTTC.

This chain joins TRBV18 and TRBJ1-1; possible D gene TRBD1, 5 bases. This CDR3 comprises 15 residues. CDR1 and CDR2 (germline): KGHSH, LQKENI. Trimming took 6 bases from V and 5 from J, leaving 19 bases between them. The CDR3 reads CASSPWGTQKTEAFF. CDR3 nucleotides: TGTGCCAGCTCCCCCTGGGGGACTCAAAAGACTGAAGCTTTCTTT. The complete variable domain, with remaining parts taken from reference TRBV18 and TRBJ1-1, reads NAGVMQNPRHLVRRRGQEARLRCSPMKGHSHVYWYRQLPEEGLKFMVYLQKENIIDESGMPKERFSAEFPKEGPSILRIQQVVRGDSAAYFCASSPWGTQKTEAFFGQGTRLTVV.

Of note for this clone: The junction shows a germline mismatch at one end, possibly a read error. The chain recombines TRBV28 with TRBJ1-6, with a weak D call TRBD1 (6 bases). The CDR3 sequence is 17 residues long. From germline, CDR1 is MDHEN and CDR2 SYDVKM. This CDR3 reads CASILGGVGSHNSPLHF. In nucleotides, the CDR3 is TGTGCCAGCATCTTAGGGGGGGTAGGCTCCCATAATTCACCCCTCCACTTT.

CDR3 nucleotides: TGCGCCAGCAGCTTGGACCGGGACAGGGATAGTTACGAGCAGTACTTC. Translation: CASSLDRDRDSYEQYF. The rearrangement uses TRBV5-1 and TRBJ2-7, with 9 bases lining up with TRBD1. The V segment lost 0 bases and the J segment 4 bases; nucleotides outside the gene matches: 8. This CDR3 spans 16 amino acids. Looked up from germline, CDR1 is SGHRS and CDR2 is YFSETQ.

V is TRBV24-1 and J is TRBJ1-1, with 9 bases identical to TRBD1. The ends lost 5 bases at V and 5 bases at J; junction bases unmatched: 8. This CDR3 has 15 amino acids. The germline CDR1 and CDR2 sequences are KGHDR and SFDVKD. DNA for the CDR3: TGTGCCACCAGTGGGAAACAGGGGGCGCGAACTGAAGCTTTCTTT. Amino acid sequence: CATSGKQGARTEAFF.

This clone has just a few counts. This sequence joins TRBV27 and TRBJ1-6; D unclear. Germline V gene lookup returns CDR1 MNHEY and CDR2 SMNVEV (reference sequence). V was pared by 3 bases and J by 7 bases, with 22 bases between. The CDR3 covers 18 residues. The CDR3 reads CASSFISGVRGGNSPLHF. CDR3 DNA: TGTGCCAGCAGTTTTATCTCCGGGGTCCGTGGTGGAAATTCACCCCTCCACTTT.

The rearrangement links TRBV5-1 to TRBJ2-5; possibly TRBD1 for D (6 bases). Per germline, CDR1 SGHRS and CDR2 YFSETQ. There are 17 residues in the CDR3. Trimming cost V 3 bases and J 2 bases, with 20 bases left between them. CDR3 loop: CASSSTVGAGSQETQYF. Here the CDR3 DNA reads TGCGCCAGCAGCTCCACGGTGGGGGCAGGGTCACAAGAGACCCAGTACTTC.

About this clone: The sample has other DNA sequences that encode this CDR3 too. This chain connects TRBV10-3 to TRBJ1-4, with D possibly TRBD1 on 5 matching bases. Trimming removed 3 bases from V and 5 bases from J, with 7 bases in between. Per germline, CDR1 ENHRY and CDR2 SYGVKD. There are 13 residues in the CDR3. Here the CDR3 DNA reads TGTGCCATCAGTGACGGACAAAATGAAAAACTGTTTTTT. Protein product: CAISDGQNEKLFF.